The 28 T cell receptor beta chains listed next were all sequenced from one sample in a study of blood T cell repertoires in COVID-19. Only in-frame clones appear in the TCRdb table, and some are missing; sequencing was by immunoSEQ multiplex PCR. The data show 270,000 or so clones, with 86% seen just once and approximately 10% held by the top ten. The source material was peripheral blood. The receptors stem from a middle-aged man with active or convalescent COVID-19.

The CDR3 loop is CASSLESGGANEQYF. The CDR3 DNA reads TGTGCCAGCAGCTTGGAGAGCGGGGGGGCCAACGAGCAGTACTTC. The chain has TRBV5-5 and TRBJ2-7, with TRBD2 identical over 10 bases. J was trimmed by 5 bases and V by 0 bases; bases with no gene match: 5. Per the germline V gene, CDR1 is SGHKS and CDR2 is YYEKEE (reference sequence). The CDR3 loop spans 15 amino acids.

The chain carries TRBV30 and TRBJ2-2; TRBD1 matches 7 bases. The CDR3 length is 16 residues. J lost 4 bases, V lost 4 bases, and 12 bases had no gene match. Germline CDR1 GTSNPN, CDR2 SVGIG (reference sequence). CDR3 sequence reads: CAWTLLRGLSTGELFF. CDR3 bases: TGTGCCTGGACCCTTTTAAGGGGGCTCAGCACCGGGGAGCTGTTTTTT.

The V call is TRBV13, the J call TRBJ2-1; D gene uncertain. Germline V gene data show CDR1 as PRHDT and CDR2 as FYEKMQ (reference sequence). V dropped 5 bases and J dropped 4 bases, with 12 bases sitting between them. The length of the CDR3 is 14 residues. CDR3: CASSEKSLYNEQFF. As DNA, the CDR3 is TGTGCCAGCAGCGAGAAGTCTTTATACAATGAGCAGTTCTTC. Full variable domain (outside the CDR3, taken from reference TRBV13 and TRBJ2-1): AAGVIQSPRHLIKEKRETATLKCYPIPRHDTVYWYQQGPGQDPQFLISFYEKMQSDKGSIPDRFSAQQFSDYHSELNMSSLELGDSALYFCASSEKSLYNEQFFGPGTRLTVL.

The V call is TRBV29-1, the J call TRBJ2-3, with 8 bases lining up with TRBD2. V lost 1 base, J lost 5 bases, and 14 bases stayed unmatched. The CDR3 totals 17 residues. Germline V gene sequence: CDR1 SQVTM, CDR2 ANQGSEA. CDR3 region: CSVEALGGSGSGDTQYF. CDR3 sequence (DNA): TGCAGCGTTGAAGCCCTGGGGGGAAGCGGGAGTGGAGATACGCAGTATTTT.

The genes are TRBV12-3 or TRBV12-4 and TRBJ2-1; tentatively, D is TRBD1 (6 bases). V lost 6 bases, J lost 8 bases, and 11 bases lay in between. The CDR3 is made up of 12 amino acids. The CDR3 sequence is CASSETGHEQFF. The CDR3 coding sequence is TGTGCCAGCAGCGAGACAGGCCATGAGCAGTTCTTC.

Turning to this clone: At one end, the junction sequence differs from germline, possibly due to a read error. This chain uses TRBV20-1 with TRBJ1-4; D remains ambiguous. The CDR3 is made up of 11 amino acids. The germline CDR1 and CDR2 sequences are DFQATT and SNEGSKA (reference sequence). The DNA of the CDR3 is TGCAGTGCTCATTATGCGGGTGCCTCAACTTTT. It yields the protein CSAHYAGASTF.

The J gene is TRBJ1-1, the V gene TRBV6-1; no firm D call. The germline V and J ends were trimmed by 2 bases and 5 bases, with 6 bases remaining between them. Germline-derived CDR1 and CDR2 are MNHNS and SASEGT. The CDR3 has 12 residues. The CDR3 spells CASSELATEAFF. DNA of the CDR3: TGTGCCAGCAGTGAATTAGCGACTGAAGCTTTCTTT.

The V gene is TRBV5-4, the J gene TRBJ2-1; D is possibly TRBD2 (6 bases). CDR3 length: 13 amino acids. Germline lookup yields CDR1 SGHNT and CDR2 YYREEE (reference sequence). Trimming pared 7 bases from V and 9 bases from J, leaving 17 bases between. The CDR3 loop reads CASQMGMGGEQFF. DNA of the CDR3: TGTGCCAGCCAAATGGGGATGGGGGGTGAGCAGTTCTTC.

The chain uses TRBV7-9 and TRBJ2-7, with 11 bases matching TRBD1. The V gene end was trimmed by 5 bases and the J gene end by 6 bases; junction bases not matched to a gene: 6. The CDR3 extends over 14 amino acids. Germline CDR1 is SEHNR and CDR2 is FQNEAQ (reference sequence). The CDR3 DNA reads as TGTGCCAGCAGCCCGGACAGGGGGCGTAGCGAGCAGTACTTC. Protein sequence: CASSPDRGRSEQYF.

The chain combines TRBV11-2 with TRBJ2-7; the D gene is possibly TRBD2 (5 bases). The CDR3 extends over 15 amino acids. Germline V CDR1 and CDR2: SGHAT, FQNNGV. Trimming left V 2 bases short and J 1 base short, with 12 bases between. The CDR3 sequence: CASSLQRVSSYEQYF. The CDR3 DNA sequence: TGTGCCAGCAGCTTACAGAGGGTGTCGTCCTACGAGCAGTACTTC.

This chain joins TRBV2 and TRBJ1-5; 8 bases are a match to TRBD1. The CDR3 is 15 amino acids. Germline loops: CDR1 SNHLY, CDR2 FYNNEI. The V and J ends lost 6 bases and 1 base, in that order; junction bases with no gene match: 5. The CDR3 DNA follows: TGTGCCAGCAGGATGGACAGGGCAAGCAATCAGCCCCAGCATTTT. Translating it yields CASRMDRASNQPQHF.

This chain joins TRBV29-1 and TRBJ2-3; perhaps TRBD2 as D (5 bases). Germline V gene sequence: CDR1 SQVTM, CDR2 ANQGSEA. This CDR3 is built from 13 residues. V dropped 1 base and J dropped 2 bases, with 7 bases sitting between them. The CDR3 DNA reads as TGCAGCGTTGAAGGGGGAGCCACAGATACGCAGTATTTT. Its translation: CSVEGGATDTQYF.

CDR3 sequence reads: CATSDLVDRDCGDTQYF. CDR3 nucleotides: TGTGCCACCAGTGACCTAGTCGACAGGGATTGTGGAGATACGCAGTATTTT. The chain is built from TRBV24-1 and TRBJ2-3, with 7 bases that match TRBD1. The CDR3 has 17 residues. Germline CDR1 and CDR2: KGHDR and SFDVKD. J was trimmed by 5 bases and V by 4 bases; bases with no gene match: 14.

This rearrangement joins TRBV19 to TRBJ1-2, with 8 bases lining up with TRBD1. CDR1 and CDR2 (germline): LNHDA, SQIVND (reference sequence). V shed 7 bases and J 6 bases; nucleotides not matched to a gene: 13. The CDR3 extends over 15 amino acids. Written as DNA, the CDR3 is TGTGCCAGTACAATTCGACAGGGGCGAGAGAATGGCTACACCTTC. Translated: CASTIRQGRENGYTF.

V gene TRBV27 combines with J gene TRBJ1-6; 9 nucleotides match TRBD1. Per germline, CDR1 MNHEY and CDR2 SMNVEV (reference sequence). V lost 7 bases to trimming and J lost 10 bases; unmatched junction nucleotides: 11. This CDR3 region has 15 residues. The DNA for the CDR3 is TGTGCCAGCACCCCCGGACAGGGGATAGGATCACCCCTCCACTTT. It yields the protein CASTPGQGIGSPLHF.

The rearrangement links TRBV2 to TRBJ1-5, with 9 bases matching TRBD1. Germline CDR1 reads SNHLY; CDR2 reads FYNNEI. The J segment lost 3 bases and the V segment lost 7 bases, leaving 10 bases of the junction unmatched. This CDR3 region has 16 residues. The CDR3 sequence is CASTGGQGGNNQPQHF. The CDR3 region has the DNA TGTGCCAGCACCGGGGGACAGGGCGGTAACAATCAGCCCCAGCATTTT.

V is TRBV5-6 and J is TRBJ2-4; 9 bases map to TRBD1. Germline CDR1 reads SGHDT; CDR2 reads YYEEEE. There are 17 residues in the CDR3. V gave up 10 bases and J gave up 1 base; unmatched junction bases: 15. The CDR3 DNA is TGTGCCGCTCCGGGACAGGGACGGCAGAGGGCCAAAAACATTCAGTACTTC. It codes for CAAPGQGRQRAKNIQYF. The entire variable domain, with the rest obtained from reference TRBV5-6 and TRBJ2-4, is as follows: DAGVTQSPTHLIKTRGQQVTLRCSPKSGHDTVSWYQQALGQGPQFIFQYYEEEERQRGNFPDRFSGHQFPNYSSELNVNALLLGDSALYLCAAPGQGRQRAKNIQYFGAGTRLSVL.

The V gene is TRBV28, the J gene TRBJ1-4, with D possibly being TRBD1 (6 bases). This CDR3 contains 12 residues. V was shortened by 10 bases and J by 3 bases, with 9 bases between the two germline ends. The V gene's germline CDR1 is MDHEN and CDR2 SYDVKM. The CDR3 bases are TGTGCCATCGGACAGCCTAATGAAAAACTGTTTTTT. This translates into CAIGQPNEKLFF.

In the case of this clone: A junction boundary mismatches the germline segment, possibly from a read error. The chain joins TRBV4-2 to TRBJ2-1; 8 nucleotides line up with TRBD1. Germline V gene sequence: CDR1 LGHNA, CDR2 YNFKEQ. This CDR3 contains 15 residues. The CDR3 reads CASSEDRGSSVEQFF. The CDR3 region has the DNA TGTGCCAGCAGCGAAGACAGGGGTAGCTCGGTTGAGCAGTTCTTC.

The chain couples TRBV5-1 to TRBJ2-7, with 7 nucleotides matching TRBD2. The CDR3 runs 14 residues. Looked up from germline, CDR1 is SGHRS and CDR2 is YFSETQ. Trimming took 0 bases from V and 2 from J; bases not matched to a gene: 2. The chain's CDR3 is CASSLEGGTYEQYF. The CDR3 DNA reads TGCGCCAGCAGCTTGGAGGGAGGGACCTACGAGCAGTACTTC.

V and J are TRBV24-1 and TRBJ2-3; D possibly corresponds to TRBD1 (5 bases). In germline, CDR1 is KGHDR, CDR2 SFDVKD. V lost 10 bases, J lost 4 bases, and 11 bases lay in between. The CDR3 contains 12 residues. This CDR3 reads CATSQGPDTQYF. The DNA for the CDR3 is TGTGCCACGTCCCAGGGTCCAGATACGCAGTATTTT.

The CDR3 region is CASSIVTGTENTDTQYF. The CDR3 nucleotides are TGTGCCAGTAGTATAGTGACCGGGACAGAAAACACAGATACGCAGTATTTT. J is TRBJ2-3 and V is TRBV19; 7 positions match TRBD1. The junction had 9 bases not matched to a gene; V was cut back by 1 base and J by 2 bases. Germline-derived CDR1 and CDR2 are LNHDA and SQIVND (reference sequence). The CDR3 extends over 17 amino acids. The variable domain in full, with the rest retrieved from reference TRBV19 and TRBJ2-3, is DGGITQSPKYLFRKEGQNVTLSCEQNLNHDAMYWYRQDPGQGLRLIYYSQIVNDFQKGDIAEGYSVSREKKESFPLTVTSAQKNPTAFYLCASSIVTGTENTDTQYFGPGTRLTVL.

The CDR3 nucleotides read TGTGCCAGCTCACCACAACAGGGTGGGCTCTCGGGCAATCAGCCCCAGCATTTT. It codes for CASSPQQGGLSGNQPQHF. The chain couples TRBV18 to TRBJ1-5, with a possible D match to TRBD1 (6 bases). V lost 1 base, J lost 2 bases, and 18 bases lay in between. This CDR3 spans 18 amino acids. Germline assignment: CDR1 KGHSH and CDR2 LQKENI. The full variable domain, in which reference TRBV18 and TRBJ1-5 provide the parts outside the CDR3, is NAGVMQNPRHLVRRRGQEARLRCSPMKGHSHVYWYRQLPEEGLKFMVYLQKENIIDESGMPKERFSAEFPKEGPSILRIQQVVRGDSAAYFCASSPQQGGLSGNQPQHFGDGTRLSIL.

This clone has more than one count but fewer than ten. This chain links TRBV28 with TRBJ1-2, with a tentative D call TRBD1 (6 bases). Germline loops: CDR1 MDHEN, CDR2 SYDVKM. The CDR3 is 15 residues long. V lost 3 bases and J lost 3, with 14 bases in between. The CDR3 DNA is TGTGCCAGCAGTTTGCGCGGGGGCGGATACTATGGCTACACCTTC. It yields the protein CASSLRGGGYYGYTF.

The V call is TRBV5-1, the J call TRBJ2-3; 8 bases agree with TRBD2. Looked up from germline, CDR1 is SGHRS and CDR2 is YFSETQ. CDR3 length equals 16 residues. V shed 3 bases and J 4 bases; nucleotides not matched to a gene: 10. As DNA, the CDR3 is TGCGCCAGCAGCTGGGGATGGCGGGGGGAGGCAGATACGCAGTATTTT. It codes for CASSWGWRGEADTQYF.

The chain has TRBV5-5 and TRBJ2-7, with 9 positions matching TRBD1. The CDR3 totals 15 residues. Trimming at V came to 3 bases and at J to 11 bases, leaving 15 bases not matched to a gene. CDR1 SGHKS and CDR2 YYEKEE come from the germline V gene (reference sequence). The CDR3 region is CASSSAGQGRFAKYF. CDR3 DNA sequence: TGTGCCAGCAGCTCGGCGGGACAGGGAAGGTTCGCGAAGTACTTC.

The rearrangement uses TRBV11-2 and TRBJ1-2; D unresolved. Trimming left V 0 bases short and J 4 bases short, with 21 bases between. The CDR3 totals 18 residues. Per the germline V gene, CDR1 is SGHAT and CDR2 is FQNNGV. In DNA, the CDR3 is TGTGCCAGCAGCTTAGATCTTGGCGAGGTCGGGAAAGGCTATGGCTACACCTTC. As protein: CASSLDLGEVGKGYGYTF.

The chain links TRBV7-2 to TRBJ1-2; 7 bases align to TRBD1. Germline loops: CDR1 SGHTA, CDR2 FQGNSA. Trimming at V came to 5 bases and at J to 5 bases, leaving 14 bases not matched to a gene. The CDR3 consists of 16 residues. CDR3 nucleotide sequence: TGTGCCAGCAGCCTCCCAAACGCGGGACAGAAGTATGGCTACACCTTC. The encoded protein is CASSLPNAGQKYGYTF.